The rows below give T cell receptor beta chains drawn from one sample of a study of regulatory T cells in long-lasting Graves disease. In TCRdb, the multiplex PCR reads were re-called with MiXCR into one record per CDR3 protein. The data show 600,000 to 850,000 distinct CDR3 sequences, about 32% seen once. This sample comprised peripheral blood mononuclear cells (PBMCs), obtained when the disease was refractory, from a patient treated with antithyroid drugs. All receptors derive from a female donor with Graves disease. The CDR3 runs from the conserved cysteine through the conserved F or W. The D gene is left open where the match is weak. Not all rows give a size; the values are once, few, many and, for expanded clones, a class.

J,length,V,size,D,DNA,CDR3
TRBJ2-2,17,TRBV13,few,.,TGTGCCAGCAGCTTCGCCCAAGGAGCGCAAATCACCGGGGAGCTGTTTTTT,CASSFAQGAQITGELFF
TRBJ1-2,12,TRBV12-3/TRBV12-4,many,TRBD1,TGTGCCAGCACCCTGGGACAGGGGGGCTACACCTTC,CASTLGQGGYTF
TRBJ1-2,14,TRBV10-3,.,TRBD1,TGTGCCATCAGTGCCGGGACAGGGGGCTGGGGCTACACCTTC,CAISAGTGGWGYTF
TRBJ2-5,14,TRBV12-3/TRBV12-4,few,.,TGTGCCAGCAGCCTCTTTCGGGGTAAAGAGACCCAGTACTTC,CASSLFRGKETQYF
TRBJ1-2,15,TRBV7-9,.,.,TGTGCCAGCAGCCCCCCAGGGAATATCAACTATGGCTACACCTTC,CASSPPGNINYGYTF
TRBJ1-1,18,TRBV6-5,few,.,TGTGCCAGCAGTTACAGGTGGCGTGACCGTGGAGGAAACACTGAAGCTTTCTTT,CASSYRWRDRGGNTEAFF
TRBJ2-5,17,TRBV28,.,TRBD2,TGTGCCAGCAGTGCGACTGCCGGGACTAGCGAACAAGAGACCCAGTACTTC,CASSATAGTSEQETQYF
TRBJ2-2,14,TRBV12-3/TRBV12-4,few,TRBD1,TGTGCCAGTCACCGGGACAGGGGTACCGGGGAGCTGTTTTTT,CASHRDRGTGELFF
TRBJ2-7,14,TRBV7-9,few,TRBD2,TGTGCCAGCAACGGACTAGCGGGCTCCTACGAGCAGTACTTC,CASNGLAGSYEQYF
TRBJ2-4,14,TRBV20-1,few,.,TGCAGTGCTATCCGGGCTCGAGGGGGAAACATTCAGTACTTC,CSAIRARGGNIQYF
TRBJ1-2,14,TRBV6-2/TRBV6-3,many,.,TGTGCCAGCAGTGAACAGGGTCCTCCCTATGGCTACACCTTC,CASSEQGPPYGYTF
TRBJ1-2,14,TRBV29-1,.,TRBD1,TGCAGCGTTGGACAGGGAGGAGGTCTTTATGGCTACACCTTC,CSVGQGGGLYGYTF
TRBJ1-2,17,TRBV15,.,TRBD1,TGTGCCACCAGCAGATTAGGACAGGGGCCAGTTAACTATGGCTACACCTTC,CATSRLGQGPVNYGYTF
TRBJ1-3,16,TRBV27,.,.,TGTGCCAGCAGTCGCCCCCCTTCCAGCTCTGGAAACACCATATATTTT,CASSRPPSSSGNTIYF
TRBJ1-5,13,TRBV20-1,few,.,TGCAGTGCGCGGGGGGGAAGCAATCAGCCCCAGCATTTT,CSARGGSNQPQHF
TRBJ1-5,14,TRBV12-3/TRBV12-4,many,.,TGTGCCAGCAGTCTGAGGGGGTTGGAGCAGCCCCAGCATTTT,CASSLRGLEQPQHF
TRBJ2-7,14,TRBV20-1,.,.,TGCAGTGCTAGAGATCAAGGCAGGGGCTACGAGCAGTACTTC,CSARDQGRGYEQYF
TRBJ1-1,12,TRBV20-1,.,TRBD1,TGCAGTGCGCGGGGGACAGGGGGCACGGCTTTCTTT,CSARGTGGTAFF
TRBJ1-2,14,TRBV7-9,.,.,TGTGCCAGCAGCCCTTTGGGGGCCTTCTATGGCTACACCTTC,CASSPLGAFYGYTF
TRBJ1-5,17,TRBV28,few,.,TGTGCCAGCAGTTTTCAAAGGACTGGGATGAGCAATCAGCCCCAGCATTTT,CASSFQRTGMSNQPQHF
TRBJ2-4,12,TRBV11-2,many,TRBD1,TGTGCCAGCAGCCATACAGGGGACATTCAGTACTTC,CASSHTGDIQYF
TRBJ1-5,15,TRBV6-5,.,.,TGTGCCAGCAGTTCAACAAGACAGAGCAATCAGCCCCAGCATTTT,CASSSTRQSNQPQHF
TRBJ2-7,15,TRBV12-3/TRBV12-4,many,TRBD2,TGTGCCAGCAGTGCAAGCGGGATAAACTCCTACGAGCAGTACTTC,CASSASGINSYEQYF
TRBJ2-7,15,TRBV6-5,.,TRBD1,TGTGCCAGCAGTTTGGCCGACAGGGTGCTTTACGAGCAGTACTTC,CASSLADRVLYEQYF
TRBJ2-2,14,TRBV29-1,.,.,TGCAGCGTTGATAAACAGGGTCCAACCGGGGAGCTGTTTTTT,CSVDKQGPTGELFF
TRBJ2-2,14,TRBV9,.,.,TGTGCCAGCAGCGTAGAACGGGGCACCGGGGAGCTGTTTTTT,CASSVERGTGELFF
TRBJ2-3,16,TRBV6-2/TRBV6-3,.,TRBD2,TGTGCCAGCAGTGAAGCGGCGGGAGGCAATACAGATACGCAGTATTTT,CASSEAAGGNTDTQYF
TRBJ1-2,13,TRBV6-4,.,.,TGTGCCAGCAGTTACTCTACACGGGCTGGCTACACCTTC,CASSYSTRAGYTF
TRBJ2-7,15,TRBV6-1,.,TRBD1,TGTGCCAGCAGTGAATCCGGACAGGGGGCCTACGAGCAGTACTTC,CASSESGQGAYEQYF
TRBJ1-2,15,TRBV9,.,.,TGTGCCAGCAGCGTAGCAGGGACGGCTAACTATGGCTACACCTTC,CASSVAGTANYGYTF
TRBJ1-5,19,TRBV7-6,.,TRBD1,TGTGCCAGCAGCTCGCGTCGGGACAGAGGGTTCTATGGCAATCAGCCCCAGCATTTT,CASSSRRDRGFYGNQPQHF
TRBJ1-2,12,TRBV5-1,.,.,TGCGCCAGCAGCTGGGAAAACTATGGCTACACCTTC,CASSWENYGYTF
TRBJ2-7,12,TRBV5-5,few,.,TGTGCCAGCAGCTCCCGTTGGAACGAGCAGTACTTC,CASSSRWNEQYF
TRBJ2-5,13,TRBV30,.,TRBD1,TGTGCCTGGAGTGCAGGGGGCCGGGAGACCCAGTACTTC,CAWSAGGRETQYF
TRBJ1-5,18,TRBV20-1,many,TRBD1,TGCAGTGCTTCGATCCCCGGGACAGGGTTTCATGGCAATCAGCCCCAGCATTTT,CSASIPGTGFHGNQPQHF
TRBJ1-1,15,TRBV2,many,.,TGTGCCAGCAGTGATTTCGGGTTTTTGAACACTGAAGCTTTCTTT,CASSDFGFLNTEAFF
TRBJ1-2,13,TRBV6-1,.,.,TGTGCCACCCAGCAGTCCAGCAACTATGGCTACACCTTC,CATQQSSNYGYTF
TRBJ2-7,10,TRBV20-1,.,.,TGCAGTGCTGAGGCGATCGAGCAGTACTTC,CSAEAIEQYF
TRBJ2-3,15,TRBV6-1,few,.,TGTGCCAGCAGTAGGGAGGCCTACCGCACAGATACGCAGTATTTT,CASSREAYRTDTQYF
TRBJ2-7,14,TRBV5-1,few,TRBD2,TGCGCCAGCAGCTCTGGGACTAGCGCGATCGAGCAGTACTTC,CASSSGTSAIEQYF
TRBJ2-2,15,TRBV18,few,TRBD2,TGTGCCAGCTCCGCCGGCGGGAGGACCACCGGGGAGCTGTTTTTT,CASSAGGRTTGELFF
TRBJ2-5,13,TRBV20-1,.,.,TGCAGTGCTAGTTTCGGGACCCAAGAGACCCAGTACTTC,CSASFGTQETQYF
TRBJ1-1,13,TRBV5-1,.,.,TGCGCCAGCAGCCCCTCTTTTAGCACTGAAGCTTTATTT,CASSPSFSTEALF
TRBJ2-5,15,TRBV20-1,.,TRBD2,TGCAGTGCTAGGGAACCTAGCGGCCCGGATGAGACCCAGTACTTC,CSAREPSGPDETQYF
TRBJ1-1,12,TRBV6-1,many,TRBD1,TGTGCCAGCAGTCGACAGGGAACTGAAGCTTTCTTT,CASSRQGTEAFF
TRBJ2-7,11,TRBV29-1,few,.,TGCAGCGTTGAAAGGGTTGGGGAGCAGTACTTC,CSVERVGEQYF
TRBJ2-2,16,TRBV5-1,.,TRBD2,TGTGCCAGCAGCTTAGCGCTGGCGGGAGTTACAGGGGAGCTGTTTTTT,CASSLALAGVTGELFF
TRBJ2-3,15,TRBV12-3/TRBV12-4,.,.,TGTGCCAGCAGTTTAGGCCCTACCGACACAGATACGCAGTATTTT,CASSLGPTDTDTQYF